A selection of T cell receptor beta chains follows, all from one sample in a study of cytomegalovirus exposure and HLA in healthy donors. Clones were sequenced by immunoSEQ multiplex PCR, and TCRdb holds only the in-frame ones, with some missing. The data hold more than 250,000 clones, with 80% to 90% observed a single time. The specimen sequenced was PBMCs. These receptors were taken from a woman aged 18 to 35 in good health and CMV-seronegative. Both conserved end residues are part of each CDR3. The D gene is left open where the match is weak. Clone size, where shown, is once, few, many, or a class for clones that have expanded.

v_gene	abundance	len	d_gene	j_gene	CDR3aa	CDR3nt
TRBV28	NA	15	NA	TRBJ2-2	CASSLASAGTGELFF	TGTGCCAGCAGTTTAGCTAGCGCCGGCACCGGGGAGCTGTTTTTT
TRBV27	NA	16	NA	TRBJ1-5	CASSLGAQGNNQPQHF	TGTGCCAGCAGTTTAGGGGCCCAGGGGAACAATCAGCCCCAGCATTTT
TRBV7-8	NA	15	TRBD1	TRBJ2-3	CASSSPGTGTDTQYF	TGTGCCAGCAGTTCCCCCGGGACAGGCACAGATACGCAGTATTTT
TRBV4-1	NA	15	TRBD2	TRBJ2-7	CASSPIAGGHYEQYF	TGCGCCAGCAGCCCGATAGCGGGAGGGCACTACGAGCAGTACTTC
TRBV6-5	once	14	TRBD2	TRBJ2-1	CASIPYSGSDEQFF	TGTGCCAGCATACCTTATAGCGGGTCCGATGAGCAGTTCTTC
TRBV7-9	NA	14	NA	TRBJ1-5	CASSPDLEGQPQHF	TGTGCCAGCAGCCCAGATCTCGAGGGCCAGCCCCAGCATTTT
TRBV27	NA	14	NA	TRBJ2-1	CASSLGLANNEQFF	TGTGCCAGCAGCCTCGGGCTAGCGAACAATGAGCAGTTCTTC
TRBV6-5	NA	14	NA	TRBJ1-5	CASSLQGPGLPQHF	TGTGCCAGCAGCCTACAGGGCCCCGGGTTGCCCCAGCATTTT
TRBV27	NA	18	TRBD1	TRBJ2-3	CASSLSGWTGSSTDTQYF	TGTGCCAGCAGTTTATCGGGCTGGACAGGGTCGAGCACAGATACGCAGTATTTT
TRBV6-5	few	13	NA	TRBJ2-2	CASRAQGPGELFF	TGTGCCAGCAGGGCACAGGGTCCCGGGGAGCTGTTTTTT
TRBV6-6	NA	15	NA	TRBJ1-4	CASSPNRDKNKKLFF	TGTGCCAGCAGCCCGAACCGGGACAAAAATAAAAAACTGTTTTTT
TRBV9	NA	13	NA	TRBJ2-1	CASSVDGLNRQFF	TGTGCCAGCAGCGTGGATGGACTAAACCGACAGTTCTTC
TRBV28	NA	16	TRBD2	TRBJ2-6	CASSFRGDPGANVLTF	TGTGCCAGCAGTTTTCGGGGGGACCCTGGGGCCAACGTCCTGACTTTC
TRBV27	NA	19	TRBD1	TRBJ2-4	CASSPLIFQGAQAKNIQYF	TGTGCCAGCAGTCCCTTAATTTTTCAGGGGGCGCAGGCCAAAAACATTCAGTACTTC
TRBV6-6	NA	14	TRBD1	TRBJ1-5	CASSPSDRGQPQHF	TGTGCCAGCAGTCCCTCCGACAGGGGTCAGCCCCAGCATTTT
TRBV6-4	few	15	NA	TRBJ1-2	CASSDSVQGVDGYTF	TGTGCCAGCAGTGACTCGGTACAGGGAGTGGATGGCTACACCTTC
TRBV5-4	NA	13	NA	TRBJ1-2	CASSVDSIEGYTF	TGTGCCAGCAGCGTGGACAGTATCGAAGGCTACACCTTC
TRBV6-1	NA	12	NA	TRBJ1-4	CASSAGSEKLFF	TGTGCCAGCAGTGCCGGGAGTGAAAAACTGTTTTTT
TRBV2	NA	14	TRBD2	TRBJ2-1	CAGEREGRGNEQFF	TGTGCCGGAGAGCGGGAGGGCCGGGGCAATGAGCAGTTCTTC
TRBV5-1	once	14	TRBD1	TRBJ1-3	CASRGQGAMDTIYF	TGCGCCAGCAGGGGACAGGGGGCGATGGATACCATATATTTT
TRBV7-2	NA	14	NA	TRBJ1-4	CASTPWPGGEKLFF	TGTGCCAGCACCCCGTGGCCGGGCGGGGAAAAACTGTTTTTT
TRBV25-1	NA	14	TRBD1	TRBJ1-4	CASSDEGAGEKLFF	TGTGCCAGCAGTGATGAGGGGGCAGGTGAAAAACTGTTTTTT
TRBV6-5	NA	15	TRBD2	TRBJ2-7	CASTRDPSGSVEQYF	TGTGCCAGCACGAGGGACCCCAGCGGGAGCGTCGAGCAGTACTTC
TRBV6-4	NA	14	NA	TRBJ2-2	CASRENRATGELFF	TGTGCCAGCAGAGAAAACAGGGCCACCGGGGAGCTGTTTTTT
TRBV9	NA	16	NA	TRBJ2-7	CASSVGLSGPSYEQYF	TGTGCCAGCAGCGTAGGGTTGAGCGGGCCATCCTACGAGCAGTACTTC
TRBV27	NA	16	TRBD1	TRBJ1-1	CASSPALGQGNTEAFF	TGTGCCAGCAGTCCCGCCCTGGGACAGGGAAACACTGAAGCTTTCTTT
TRBV28	once	13	NA	TRBJ2-1	CASSESGSPRKFF	TGTGCCAGCAGTGAATCCGGGAGCCCAAGGAAGTTCTTC
TRBV5-4	NA	15	TRBD1	TRBJ2-7	CASSHPGQGVYEQYF	TGTGCCAGCAGTCATCCGGGACAGGGGGTTTACGAGCAGTACTTC
TRBV5-1	NA	14	NA	TRBJ2-7	CASSLEAGPGEQYF	TGCGCCAGCAGCTTGGAGGCAGGGCCCGGGGAGCAGTACTTC
TRBV10-3	NA	18	TRBD2	TRBJ2-5	CAISESGASGGLQETQYF	TGTGCCATCAGTGAGTCGGGGGCTAGCGGGGGACTCCAAGAGACCCAGTACTTC
TRBV7-2	NA	17	TRBD2	TRBJ2-3	CASSLGRSGRAGDTQYF	TGTGCCAGCAGCTTAGGACGGAGCGGGAGGGCCGGAGATACGCAGTATTTT
TRBV5-6	NA	15	NA	TRBJ2-5	CASLLGAGNEETQYF	TGTGCCAGCCTGCTTGGGGCGGGGAATGAAGAGACCCAGTACTTC